The next 13 T cell receptor beta chains were all read from a single sample in a study of cytomegalovirus exposure and HLA in healthy donors (TCRdb year 2017). Libraries were made using the immunoSEQ multiplex PCR assay. For the multiplex PCR, a mixture combining 60 forward primers for TCR Vbeta segments and 13 reverse primers for TCR Jbeta segments was used. In TCRdb, the immuneACCESS table is reduced to in-frame sequences with V and J assigned. These tables do not hold every clone; where another copy was compared, an unresolved V gene accounts for under half, and the others remain unexplained. This sample has 150,000 to 200,000 clones in its table, and roughly four fifths of those were observed once. Less than 2% of the sample is held by the ten biggest clonotypes. The sample consisted of PBMCs. The source of these receptors is a young man in good health and CMV-seronegative.

The chain combines TRBV27 with TRBJ2-7; the D gene is possibly TRBD2 (6 bases). The CDR3 has 12 amino acids. Germline V gives CDR1 MNHEY, CDR2 SMNVEV (reference sequence). V was cut by 4 bases and J by 4 bases, with 8 bases left in between. CDR3 DNA sequence: TGTGCCAGCAGTTCCAGCGGGTACGAGCAGTACTTC. This encodes CASSSSGYEQYF.

The chain recombines TRBV28 with TRBJ1-2, with a possible D match to TRBD1 (5 bases). Germline loops: CDR1 MDHEN, CDR2 SYDVKM. The CDR3 totals 17 residues. V lost 2 bases and J lost 6, with 22 bases in between. This CDR3 reads CASSLTWKGVFSDGYTF. The CDR3 DNA sequence: TGTGCCAGCAGTTTAACCTGGAAAGGGGTATTTTCGGATGGCTACACCTTC.

The chain combines TRBV10-3 with TRBJ2-5; perhaps TRBD2 as D (5 bases). V lost 3 bases and J 4 bases, leaving 15 bases between the germline ends. This CDR3 spans 15 amino acids. Germline lookup yields CDR1 ENHRY and CDR2 SYGVKD. CDR3 in amino acids: CAISERGLGRETQYF. Here the CDR3 DNA reads TGTGCCATCAGTGAACGAGGGTTGGGCAGAGAGACCCAGTACTTC.

The chain carries TRBV4-1 and TRBJ2-7; 7 bases map to TRBD1. The germline V gene has CDR1 MGHRA and CDR2 YSYEKL. The CDR3 covers 15 residues. Trimming cost V 1 base and J 4 bases; bases outside gene matches: 7. The CDR3 sequence: CASSQVIGTEYEQYF. The CDR3 coding sequence is TGCGCCAGCAGCCAAGTAATAGGGACAGAATACGAGCAGTACTTC.

The genes are TRBV10-3 and TRBJ2-2; 7 bases line up with TRBD1. The CDR3 runs 17 residues. Trimming cost V 7 bases and J 4 bases; bases outside gene matches: 15. Per the germline V gene, CDR1 is ENHRY and CDR2 is SYGVKD. CDR3: CAITGLNRGVGTGELFF. The DNA of the CDR3 is TGTGCCATCACGGGATTAAACAGGGGAGTGGGCACCGGGGAGCTGTTTTTT.

A few counts support this clone. J is TRBJ2-5 and V is TRBV2, with TRBD2 matching over 13 bases. Trimming took 5 bases from V and 5 from J; bases not matched to a gene: 5. The CDR3 length is 15 residues. Per the germline V gene, CDR1 is SNHLY and CDR2 is FYNNEI. The CDR3 sequence: CASSWTSGSGETQYF. In nucleotides, the CDR3 is TGTGCCAGCAGTTGGACTAGCGGGAGCGGGGAGACCCAGTACTTC.

The chain carries TRBV5-6 and TRBJ1-2; D perhaps matches TRBD1 (6 bases). V gave up 4 bases and J gave up 4 bases, with 14 bases separating them. Germline V gene data show CDR1 as SGHDT and CDR2 as YYEEEE. This CDR3 region has 14 residues. The DNA for the CDR3 is TGTGCCAGCAGCCTAACCACAGGGACCTATGGCTACACCTTC. It yields the protein CASSLTTGTYGYTF.

The chain recombines TRBV5-1 with TRBJ2-7; TRBD1 aligns across 8 bases. Germline CDR1 is SGHRS and CDR2 is YFSETQ. V gave up 1 base and J gave up 7 bases; unmatched junction bases: 7. The CDR3 runs to 14 residues. CDR3 DNA: TGCGCCAGCAGCTTGAGGCAGGGGGCTCGAGAGCAGTACTTC. Protein product: CASSLRQGAREQYF.

The rearrangement links TRBV28 to TRBJ1-2; 7 bases line up with TRBD1. From germline, CDR1 is MDHEN and CDR2 SYDVKM. The CDR3 contains 13 residues. The V and J ends lost 7 bases and 9 bases, in that order; junction bases with no gene match: 11. This chain's CDR3 is CASTFRQGGRYTF. CDR3 in DNA: TGTGCCAGCACTTTCCGACAGGGCGGGCGCTACACCTTC.

A single count supports this clone. This chain links TRBV5-1 with TRBJ1-2; TRBD1 is a possible D gene (6 bases). The CDR3 totals 17 residues. V lost 4 bases and J lost 3, with 22 bases in between. The germline gives CDR1 SGHRS, CDR2 YFSETQ. CDR3 DNA: TGCGCCAGCAGCCTAGCAACTATAACAGGGATGGACTATGGCTACACCTTC. This gives the protein CASSLATITGMDYGYTF.

This chain uses TRBV19 with TRBJ2-7; tentatively, D is TRBD2 (6 bases). Trimming pared 3 bases from V and 0 bases from J, leaving 9 bases between. Germline V gene sequence: CDR1 LNHDA, CDR2 SQIVND (reference sequence). The CDR3 runs to 14 residues. CDR3 residues: CASSIAGSSYEQYF. The CDR3 bases are TGTGCCAGTAGTATCGCGGGAAGCTCCTACGAGCAGTACTTC.

This chain links TRBV28 with TRBJ1-2, with 7 positions matching TRBD1. Trimming removed 7 bases from V and 7 bases from J; junction bases left unmatched: 6. Germline CDR1 MDHEN, CDR2 SYDVKM. This CDR3 region has 12 residues. CDR3 loop: CASTSGGFGYTF. The CDR3 nucleotides are TGTGCCAGCACTTCAGGGGGGTTTGGCTACACCTTC.

The rearrangement links TRBV28 to TRBJ2-7; 16 bases agree with TRBD2. Germline lookup yields CDR1 MDHEN and CDR2 SYDVKM. CDR3 length equals 18 residues. V gave up 7 bases and J gave up 6 bases; unmatched junction bases: 15. The CDR3 DNA follows: TGTGCCAGCACTGGACAGACGGGACTAGCGGGAGGGCTCGGCGAGCAGTACTTC. It yields the protein CASTGQTGLAGGLGEQYF.